Listed here are 32 T cell receptor beta chains from one sample, sequenced in a study of blood T cells in healthy people across ages. Next came a second PCR, run for roughly 6 to 11 cycles, which used a sample-barcoded 5' primer along with a J-beta primer mix. TCRdb re-called the 5' RACE reads with MiXCR, one entry per CDR3 protein. The table has hundreds of thousands of distinct CDR3 sequences, around 24% seen once. This sample was also put to use in a study of T cells of mothers and their children.

Sequencing input: blood. The origin of the receptors is a boy aged 5-17 years in good health.

The gene calls are TRBV4-3 and TRBJ2-7, with 7 bases fitting TRBD2. J gave up 0 bases and V 11 bases, and 10 bases lay outside the gene matches. This CDR3 is 14 amino acids long. Germline V CDR1 and CDR2: LGHNA, YSLEER. The CDR3 region is CAYGGTGNSYEQYF. The CDR3 bases are TGCGCCTACGGGGGGACGGGGAACTCCTACGAGCAGTACTTC.

The rearrangement uses TRBV6-1 and TRBJ2-2; tentatively, D is TRBD1 or TRBD2 (5 bases each). Germline V gene data show CDR1 as MNHNS and CDR2 as SASEGT. This CDR3 is built from 15 residues. V lost 1 base and J 2 bases, leaving 8 bases between the germline ends. The CDR3 loop reads CASSEDGANTGELFF. The CDR3 nucleotides read TGTGCCAGCAGTGAAGACGGGGCCAACACCGGGGAGCTGTTTTTT.

The chain combines TRBV5-1 with TRBJ2-3, with D tentatively TRBD1 or TRBD2 (6 bases each). Germline V gene data show CDR1 as SGHRS and CDR2 as YFSETQ. The CDR3 consists of 16 residues. V lost 0 bases and J 3 bases, leaving 14 bases between the germline ends. This CDR3 reads CASSLEGGPKTDTQYF. Written as DNA, the CDR3 is TGCGCCAGCAGCTTGGAAGGGGGGCCGAAAACAGATACGCAGTATTTT.

A note on this clonotype: This clone may be a read error of a much larger clone one base away. Lacking the conserved final phenylalanine or tryptophan, this CDR3 likely reflects a read error. The chain carries TRBV9 and TRBJ2-1, with 7 bases that match TRBD1. CDR3 length equals 15 residues. After removal of 7 bases from V and 3 bases from J, the junction contained 10 bases not matched to a gene. Germline CDR1 reads SGDLS; CDR2 reads YYNGEE. CDR3 bases: TGTGCCAGCGCTCAGGGGGAAGGGGGCTACAATGAGCAGTTCCTC. Its protein product is CASAQGEGGYNEQFL.

This chain connects TRBV6-6 to TRBJ1-5; 7 nucleotides agree with TRBD1. The CDR3 contains 15 residues. With 5 bases clipped from V and 0 bases from J, the junction kept 4 bases outside the gene matches. Looked up from germline, CDR1 is MNHNY and CDR2 is SVGAGI (reference sequence). The CDR3: CASSPGGYSNQPQHF. For the CDR3, the DNA is TGTGCCAGCAGTCCAGGGGGGTATAGCAATCAGCCCCAGCATTTT.

This clonotype was counted a few times. The V call is TRBV10-3, the J call TRBJ2-7; no firm D call. The V gene's germline CDR1 is ENHRY and CDR2 SYGVKD. The CDR3 runs to 11 residues. Deletions cut 2 bases from V and 3 bases from J, with 2 bases between. The CDR3 protein is CAISEDYEQYF. The CDR3 region has the DNA TGTGCCATCAGTGAGGACTACGAGCAGTACTTC.

This clonotype was seen a handful of times. The junction does not match germline at one end; this may be a read error. J is TRBJ2-1 and V is TRBV7-8, with D tentatively TRBD2 (6 bases). The CDR3 extends over 13 amino acids. Germline V gives CDR1 SGHVS, CDR2 FQNEAQ. This CDR3 is CASSDRLVLPRVF. The CDR3 DNA reads as TGTGCCAGCAGCGACAGACTAGTCTTACCTCGGGTCTTC.

The table lists this clonotype with a few counts. V gene TRBV2 combines with J gene TRBJ1-2; D is ambiguous. V dropped 3 bases and J dropped 4 bases, with 6 bases sitting between them. The CDR3 loop spans 12 amino acids. The germline gives CDR1 SNHLY, CDR2 FYNNEI. The CDR3 region has the DNA TGTGCCAGCAGTGACAGCTTCTATGGCTACACCTTC. Protein sequence: CASSDSFYGYTF.

This chain links TRBV11-2 with TRBJ2-3; D possibly corresponds to TRBD1 (6 bases). The germline CDR1 and CDR2 sequences are SGHAT and FQNNGV. This CDR3 comprises 15 residues. Trimming left V 3 bases short and J 1 base short, with 11 bases between. The CDR3 bases are TGTGCCAGCAGCTTCCGGGCAGGGGGCACAGATACGCAGTATTTT. Protein sequence: CASSFRAGGTDTQYF.

The V call is TRBV4-3, the J call TRBJ2-3, with D unclear. Trimming left V 3 bases short and J 2 bases short, with 9 bases between. The V gene's germline CDR1 is LGHNA and CDR2 YSLEER. The CDR3 extends over 14 amino acids. CDR3 region: CASSQGFSTDTQYF. The CDR3 nucleotides are TGCGCCAGCAGCCAGGGGTTTTCCACAGATACGCAGTATTTT.

This chain joins TRBV7-9 and TRBJ1-2; TRBD1 agrees at 10 bases. This CDR3 has 15 residues. Germline CDR1 reads SEHNR; CDR2 reads FQNEAQ (reference sequence). V lost 3 bases, J lost 3 bases, and 4 bases stayed unmatched. CDR3 nucleotides: TGTGCCAGCAGCTTGACAGGGGGCATTGACTATGGCTACACCTTC. Encoded protein: CASSLTGGIDYGYTF.

Only a few counts were recorded for this clonotype. The chain employs TRBV6-1 and TRBJ1-4; D gene unclear. Deletions cut 7 bases from V and 5 bases from J, with 20 bases between. This CDR3 comprises 16 residues. Germline values: CDR1 MNHNS, CDR2 SASEGT. This chain's CDR3 is CASTLYSAGRNEKLFF. The CDR3 DNA follows: TGTGCCAGCACCCTCTACTCCGCCGGTCGAAATGAAAAACTGTTTTTT.

This clonotype was detected a few times. The V gene is TRBV4-1, the J gene TRBJ2-7; D could derive from TRBD1 or TRBD2 (5 bases each). The CDR3 has 17 residues. Germline CDR1 reads MGHRA; CDR2 reads YSYEKL. Trimming took 0 bases from V and 0 from J, leaving 15 bases between them. The CDR3 sequence: CASSQDAGTASSYEQYF. The CDR3 nucleotides read TGCGCCAGCAGCCAAGACGCCGGGACGGCAAGCTCCTACGAGCAGTACTTC.

V and J are TRBV7-2 and TRBJ2-5; 7 bases are shared with TRBD1. The DNA end favors TRBJ2-7, so the J call may be wrong. Per germline, CDR1 SGHTA and CDR2 FQGNSA. CDR3 length: 14 amino acids. CDR3 region: CASSLRQGGYEQYF. The CDR3 bases are TGTGCCAGCAGCTTAAGACAGGGCGGGTACGAGCAGTACTTC.

The rearrangement uses TRBV7-2 and TRBJ2-7; D unclear. Trimming stripped 5 bases from V and 12 bases from J, with 17 bases between. The CDR3 sequence is 12 residues long. CDR1 and CDR2 (germline): SGHTA, FQGNSA. The CDR3 spells CASSTGVLDLYF. The CDR3 bases are TGTGCCAGCAGCACGGGTGTCTTAGATCTGTACTTC.

The chain couples TRBV11-2 to TRBJ1-4; D ambiguous. Germline V gene data show CDR1 as SGHAT and CDR2 as FQNNGV. V lost 5 bases and J 2 bases, leaving 9 bases between the germline ends. The CDR3 length is 14 residues. The CDR3 coding sequence is TGTGCCAGCAGCCTGGGGTTTACTAATGAAAAACTGTTTTTT. Amino acid sequence: CASSLGFTNEKLFF.

The chain has TRBV25-1 and TRBJ2-3; 9 bases map to TRBD2. Germline V gene lookup returns CDR1 MGHDK and CDR2 SYGVNS. V shed 3 bases and J 0 bases; nucleotides not matched to a gene: 7. The CDR3 is 17 residues long. The CDR3 coding sequence is TGTGCCAGCAGTGATTCCGGGACTAGCACTAGCACAGATACGCAGTATTTT. It encodes CASSDSGTSTSTDTQYF.

The rearrangement links TRBV7-2 to TRBJ1-3; unclear D gene. The CDR3 length is 13 residues. The germline V and J ends were trimmed by 8 bases and 0 bases, with 8 bases remaining between them. Germline V gene sequence: CDR1 SGHTA, CDR2 FQGNSA. CDR3: CASCTNSGNTIYF. In DNA form, the CDR3 reads TGTGCCAGCTGTACCAACTCTGGAAACACCATATATTTT. Full variable domain (missing parts from reference TRBV7-2 and TRBJ1-3): GAGVSQSPSNKVTEKGKDVELRCDPISGHTALYWYRQSLGQGLEFLIYFQGNSAPDKSGLPSDRFSAERTGGSVSTLTIQRTQQEDSAVYLCASCTNSGNTIYFGEGSWLTVV.

This chain connects TRBV9 to TRBJ2-1; the D gene is possibly TRBD1 (5 bases). CDR1 is SGDLS, CDR2 YYNGEE, per germline. Trimming took off 3 bases at V and 5 bases at J, with 18 bases between the two ends. This CDR3 contains 16 residues. DNA of the CDR3: TGTGCCAGCAGCGCCAAAGGGGCTTGGGCAAACAATGAGCAGTTCTTC. This codes for CASSAKGAWANNEQFF.

The DNA for the CDR3 is TGTGCCAGCAGCGTTACTAGCGGGAGGACTTCCTACAATGAGCAGTTCTTC. Translated: CASSVTSGRTSYNEQFF. The rearrangement links TRBV9 to TRBJ2-1, with 12 bases lining up with TRBD2. CDR3 length equals 17 residues. V shed 2 bases, J shed 1 base, and the junction held 4 bases outside the gene matches. Looked up from germline, CDR1 is SGDLS and CDR2 is YYNGEE.

The table lists this clonotype with many counts. The V and J genes are TRBV20-1 and TRBJ2-5; D possibly matches TRBD1 or TRBD2 (5 bases each). The germline V gene has CDR1 DFQATT and CDR2 SNEGSKA (reference sequence). With 1 base removed from V and 1 base from J, the gap between germline ends came to 10 bases. The CDR3 length is 14 residues. CDR3 loop: CSARVGDPQETQYF. The CDR3 DNA reads as TGCAGTGCTAGAGTGGGGGACCCCCAAGAGACCCAGTACTTC.

The chain has TRBV6-4 and TRBJ2-1, with TRBD2 matching 10 bases. The CDR3 has 15 amino acids. From germline, CDR1 is MRHNA and CDR2 SNTAGT. The trim removed 3 bases at V and 5 bases at J, leaving 4 bases unmatched. CDR3 loop: CASSEGAGGNNEQFF. The CDR3 nucleotides are TGTGCCAGCAGTGAAGGAGCGGGAGGGAACAATGAGCAGTTCTTC.

This clonotype came up a few times. The chain joins TRBV6-5 to TRBJ1-2, with D maybe TRBD1 (5 bases). In germline, CDR1 is MNHEY, CDR2 SVGAGI. V was cut by 6 bases and J by 2 bases, with 16 bases left in between. The CDR3 has 15 amino acids. The CDR3 region is CASSPDRWGNYGYTF. For the CDR3, the DNA is TGTGCCAGCAGCCCCGACAGATGGGGGAACTATGGCTACACCTTC.

The CDR3 region has the DNA TGCAGTGCTCCACCGGGACTACTCGGGGAGACCCAGTACTTC. Translation gives CSAPPGLLGETQYF. The chain employs TRBV20-1 and TRBJ2-5; TRBD2 matches 7 bases. CDR3 length equals 14 residues. V dropped 5 bases and J dropped 5; count of bases not matched to a gene: 11. The germline CDR1 and CDR2 sequences are DFQATT and SNEGSKA (reference sequence).

The chain has TRBV7-2 and TRBJ1-2; tentatively, D is TRBD1 (6 bases). Germline CDR1 and CDR2: SGHTA and FQGNSA. The CDR3 runs to 14 residues. Trimming removed 3 bases at V and 7 bases at J, with 15 bases between. As DNA, the CDR3 is TGTGCCAGCAGCTTCCGCCGGGGGCGCGGTGGCTACACCTTC. Amino acids: CASSFRRGRGGYTF.

This clonotype was seen a handful of times. V and J are TRBV11-2 and TRBJ2-5; 8 bases align to TRBD2. The last part of the DNA fits TRBJ2-1 better; the J call may be wrong. The CDR3 runs 17 residues. Per germline, CDR1 SGHAT and CDR2 FQNNGV. The CDR3 here is CASSLEVWREVYNEQFF. CDR3 nucleotides: TGTGCCAGCAGCTTAGAAGTCTGGCGGGAGGTCTACAATGAGCAGTTCTTC.

The chain combines TRBV5-1 with TRBJ2-5, with D tentatively TRBD1 (6 bases). Germline V gene data show CDR1 as SGHRS and CDR2 as YFSETQ. This CDR3 region has 14 residues. V dropped 5 bases and J dropped 0 bases, with 11 bases sitting between them. CDR3 residues: CASSGGTYQETQYF. The CDR3 coding sequence is TGCGCCAGCAGTGGGGGCACCTACCAAGAGACCCAGTACTTC.

The genes are TRBV12-3 or TRBV12-4 and TRBJ2-7; no clear D gene. There are 13 residues in the CDR3. V was pared by 3 bases and J by 3 bases, with 9 bases between. The DNA of the CDR3 is TGTGCCAGCAGTTTTTCCGCCAGCTACGAGCAGTACTTC. Residues: CASSFSASYEQYF.

This clonotype has a handful of counts. In nucleotides, the CDR3 is TGTGCCAGCAGTCCCCCGGGCGCAGGGGAGTATGGCTACACCTTC. Translated: CASSPPGAGEYGYTF. The V gene is TRBV27, the J gene TRBJ1-2; weak D call: TRBD1 (6 bases). With 5 bases removed from V and 5 bases from J, the gap between germline ends came to 18 bases. The germline V gene encodes CDR1 MNHEY and CDR2 SMNVEV (reference sequence). This CDR3 is built from 15 residues.

J is TRBJ1-2 and V is TRBV7-9; TRBD1 might be the D (5 bases). Germline V lookup: CDR1 SEHNR, CDR2 FQNEAQ (reference sequence). The V and J ends lost 5 bases and 4 bases respectively, with 14 bases between them. The CDR3 spans 14 residues. CDR3 loop: CASSPDSRFYGYTF. The DNA for the CDR3 is TGTGCCAGCAGCCCCGACAGCAGGTTCTATGGCTACACCTTC.

Comment on this clonotype: Germline and junction disagree at one end, which may indicate a read error. The genes are TRBV5-6 and TRBJ2-7; 9 nucleotides agree with TRBD2. From germline, CDR1 is SGHDT and CDR2 YYEEEE. The CDR3 is 15 residues long. CDR3 protein: CASSLAGTSFHERYF. In DNA, the CDR3 is TGTGCCAGCAGCCTAGCCGGGACTAGCTTCCACGAGCGGTACTTC.

The V gene is TRBV4-3, the J gene TRBJ2-1; 9 nucleotides line up with TRBD1. From germline, CDR1 is LGHNA and CDR2 YSLEER. This CDR3 spans 14 amino acids. V lost 0 bases and J lost 8; bases outside the gene matches: 2. DNA of the CDR3: TGCGCCAGCAGCCAAGAAACAGGGGGCGATGAGCAGTTCTTC. Amino acids: CASSQETGGDEQFF.